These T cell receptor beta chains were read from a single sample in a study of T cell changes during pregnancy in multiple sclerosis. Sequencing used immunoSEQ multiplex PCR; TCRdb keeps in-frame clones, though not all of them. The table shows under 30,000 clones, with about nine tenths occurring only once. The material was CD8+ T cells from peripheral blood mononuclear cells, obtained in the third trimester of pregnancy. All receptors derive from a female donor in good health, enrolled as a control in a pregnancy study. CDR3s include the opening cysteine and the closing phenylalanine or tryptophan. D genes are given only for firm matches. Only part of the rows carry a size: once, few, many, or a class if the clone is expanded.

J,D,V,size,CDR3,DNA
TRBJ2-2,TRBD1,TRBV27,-,CASMTGIGELFF,TGTGCCAGCATGACAGGGATCGGGGAGCTGTTTTTT
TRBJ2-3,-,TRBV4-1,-,CASSQPELGQGTDTQYF,TGCGCCAGCAGCCAGCCCGAACTGGGGCAGGGGACAGATACGCAGTATTTT
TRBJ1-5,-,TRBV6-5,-,CASSYSGQNQPQHF,TGTGCCAGCAGTTACTCAGGACAGAATCAGCCCCAGCATTTT
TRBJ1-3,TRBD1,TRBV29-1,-,CSVEGDRAGNTIYF,TGCAGCGTTGAGGGGGACAGGGCTGGAAACACCATATATTTT
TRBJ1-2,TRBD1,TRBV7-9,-,CASSGQGVPRGYTF,TGTGCCAGCAGCGGACAGGGGGTCCCCCGGGGCTACACCTTC
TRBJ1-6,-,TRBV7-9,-,CASSLTRRTYNSPLHF,TGTGCCAGCAGCTTAACTCGTCGAACCTATAATTCACCCCTCCACTTT
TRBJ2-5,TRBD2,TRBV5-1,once,CASSSLAGSEETQYF,TGCGCCAGCAGCTCCTTAGCGGGATCGGAAGAGACCCAGTACTTC
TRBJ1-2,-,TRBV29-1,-,CSVGGGSGYTF,TGCAGCGTTGGTGGGGGGTCCGGCTACACCTTC
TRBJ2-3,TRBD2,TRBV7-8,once,CASSVLAGGSTDTQYF,TGTGCCAGCAGCGTGCTAGCGGGGGGGAGCACAGATACGCAGTATTTT
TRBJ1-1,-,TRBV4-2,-,CASSHGGMNTEAFF,TGTGCCAGCAGCCACGGGGGGATGAACACTGAAGCTTTCTTT
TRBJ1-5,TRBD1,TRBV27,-,CASSPRDRGNQPQHF,TGTGCCAGCAGTCCGCGGGACAGGGGGAATCAGCCCCAGCATTTT
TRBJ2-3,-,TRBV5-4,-,CASSLKQGGADTQYF,TGTGCCAGCAGCTTGAAACAGGGTGGAGCAGATACGCAGTATTTT
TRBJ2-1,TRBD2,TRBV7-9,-,CASSGVGSSGYNEQFF,TGTGCCAGCAGCGGAGTGGGCTCTAGCGGATACAATGAGCAGTTCTTC
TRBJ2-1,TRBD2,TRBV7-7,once,CASSLRTPSGRAGDEQFF,TGTGCTAGCAGCTTAAGGACCCCGTCCGGGAGGGCCGGGGATGAGCAGTTCTTC
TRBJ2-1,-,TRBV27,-,CASSLGAGEQFF,TGTGCCAGCAGTTTGGGGGCAGGAGAGCAGTTCTTC
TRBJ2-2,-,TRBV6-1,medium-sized,CASSAPGTTNTGELFF,TGTGCCAGCAGTGCACCCGGGACAACGAACACCGGGGAGCTGTTTTTT
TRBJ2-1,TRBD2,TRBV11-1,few,CASKLAGGEQFF,TGTGCCAGCAAACTAGCGGGTGGTGAGCAGTTCTTC
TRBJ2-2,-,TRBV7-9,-,CASSPDRTGGGELFF,TGTGCCAGCAGCCCCGACAGGACGGGAGGCGGGGAGCTGTTTTTT
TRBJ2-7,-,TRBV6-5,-,CASSTTSYEQYF,TGTGCCAGCAGTACCACTTCCTACGAGCAGTACTTC
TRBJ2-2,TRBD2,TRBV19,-,CASRAGGLPTGELFF,TGTGCCAGTAGAGCGGGGGGGCTTCCCACCGGGGAGCTGTTTTTT
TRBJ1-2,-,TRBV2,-,CASSPRVVSNGYTF,TGTGCCAGCAGCCCCAGGGTAGTAAGCAATGGCTACACCTTC
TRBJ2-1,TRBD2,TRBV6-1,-,CASEPGLAGESEQFF,TGTGCCAGCGAACCGGGACTAGCGGGAGAAAGTGAGCAGTTCTTC
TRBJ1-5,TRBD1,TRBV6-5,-,CASSSGQGSYQPQHF,TGTGCCAGCAGTTCCGGACAGGGTTCTTATCAGCCCCAGCATTTT
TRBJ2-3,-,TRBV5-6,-,CASSFLAGASTDTQYF,TGTGCCAGCAGCTTTCTGGCGGGGGCGAGCACAGATACGCAGTATTTT
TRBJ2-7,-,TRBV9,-,CASGQGSYEQYF,TGTGCCAGCGGGCAGGGCTCCTACGAGCAGTACTTC
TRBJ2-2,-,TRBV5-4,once,CASSPYRETGELFF,TGTGCCAGCAGCCCGTACAGGGAAACCGGGGAGCTGTTTTTT
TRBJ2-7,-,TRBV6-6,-,CASSLRGKGSNEQYF,TGTGCCAGCTCCCTAAGGGGCAAGGGCAGCAACGAGCAGTACTTC
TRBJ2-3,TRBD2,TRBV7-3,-,CASSLTSGVSDTQYF,TGTGCCAGCAGCTTAACTAGCGGGGTATCAGATACGCAGTATTTT
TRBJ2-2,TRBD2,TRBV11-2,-,CASSSLFGREGTGELFF,TGTGCCAGCAGCTCCCTGTTTGGAAGGGAGGGAACCGGGGAGCTGTTTTTT
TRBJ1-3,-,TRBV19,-,CASEKSSGNTIYF,TGTGCCAGTGAGAAGAGCTCTGGAAACACCATATATTTT
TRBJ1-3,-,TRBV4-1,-,CASSLNSGNTIYF,TGCGCCAGCAGCCTTAACTCTGGAAACACCATATATTTT
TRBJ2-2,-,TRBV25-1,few,CASSVGEVGELFF,TGTGCCAGCAGTGTCGGGGAGGTCGGGGAGCTGTTTTTT
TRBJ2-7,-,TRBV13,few,CASSPLAGANEQYF,TGTGCCAGCAGCCCGTTAGCAGGGGCGAACGAGCAGTACTTC
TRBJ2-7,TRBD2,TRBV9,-,CASSVAQGLAPYEQYF,TGTGCCAGCAGCGTAGCCCAGGGACTAGCACCCTACGAGCAGTACTTC
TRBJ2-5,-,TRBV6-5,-,CASSGSEGDQETQYF,TGTGCCAGCAGTGGAAGTGAGGGGGACCAAGAGACCCAGTACTTC
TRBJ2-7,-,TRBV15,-,CATSRTRTIQEYF,TGTGCCACCAGCAGGACCCGGACAATTCAAGAGTACTTC
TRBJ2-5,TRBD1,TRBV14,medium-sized,CASSRSEDRVGLRETQYF,TGTGCCAGCAGCCGGTCCGAAGACAGGGTGGGGCTGCGAGAGACCCAGTACTTC
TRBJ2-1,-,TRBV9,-,CASSPGTDEQFF,TGTGCCAGCAGCCCTGGGACTGATGAGCAGTTCTTC
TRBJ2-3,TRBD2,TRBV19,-,CASRTIAGYTDTQYF,TGTGCCAGTAGGACTATAGCGGGATACACAGATACGCAGTATTTT
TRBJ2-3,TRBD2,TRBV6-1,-,CASSELAGGPDTQYF,TGTGCCAGCAGTGAATTGGCGGGAGGGCCAGATACGCAGTATTTT
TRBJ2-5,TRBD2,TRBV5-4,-,CASSSLAGVGETQYF,TGTGCCAGCAGCTCCCTAGCGGGGGTGGGAGAGACCCAGTACTTC
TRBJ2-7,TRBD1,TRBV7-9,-,CASSKTGNYNYEQYF,TGTGCCAGCAGCAAGACAGGGAATTATAACTACGAGCAGTACTTC
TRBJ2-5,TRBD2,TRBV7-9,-,CASSHGPGLAGGYQETQYF,TGTGCCAGCAGCCACGGCCCGGGACTAGCGGGGGGGTACCAAGAGACCCAGTACTTC
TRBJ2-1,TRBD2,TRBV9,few,CASTTGLADRGEQFF,TGTGCCAGCACCACCGGACTAGCGGACCGGGGTGAGCAGTTCTTC
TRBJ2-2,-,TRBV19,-,CASTLAGELFF,TGTGCCAGTACCCTAGCCGGGGAGCTGTTTTTT
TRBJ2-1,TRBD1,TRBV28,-,CASSLTTGLVEQFF,TGTGCCAGCAGTCTAACGACAGGGCTGGTTGAGCAGTTCTTC
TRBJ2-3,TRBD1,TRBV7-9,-,CASSSGTGVGTQYF,TGTGCCAGCAGCTCAGGGACAGGGGTCGGGACGCAGTATTTT
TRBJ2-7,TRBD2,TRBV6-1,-,CAAGVFEQYF,TGTGCAGCGGGGGTTTTCGAGCAGTACTTC
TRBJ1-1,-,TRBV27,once,CATGRIWAEAFF,TGTGCCACAGGCAGGATCTGGGCCGAAGCTTTCTTT
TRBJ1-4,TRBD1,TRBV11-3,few,CASRSRQGAGEKLFF,TGTGCCAGCAGATCTAGACAGGGGGCGGGTGAAAAACTGTTTTTT
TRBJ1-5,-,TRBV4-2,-,CASSPSRVRGYSNQPQHF,TGTGCCAGCAGCCCCTCGAGGGTGAGAGGATACAGCAATCAGCCCCAGCATTTT
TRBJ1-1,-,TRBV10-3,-,CAISEGADTEAFF,TGTGCCATCAGTGAGGGGGCGGACACTGAAGCTTTCTTT
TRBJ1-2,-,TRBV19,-,CASSATQGWYGYTF,TGTGCCAGTAGTGCCACGCAGGGTTGGTATGGCTACACCTTC
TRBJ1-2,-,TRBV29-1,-,CSVEEGSSWGNYGYTF,TGCAGCGTTGAAGAGGGGAGCAGTTGGGGAAACTATGGCTACACCTTC
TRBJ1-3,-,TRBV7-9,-,CASSSPFGNTIYF,TGTGCCAGCAGCTCCCCCTTCGGAAACACCATATATTTT
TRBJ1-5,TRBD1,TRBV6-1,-,CASSEETGNQPQHF,TGTGCCAGCAGTGAAGAGACAGGGAACCAGCCCCAGCATTTT
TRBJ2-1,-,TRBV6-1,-,CATNSRGYNEQFF,TGTGCCACGAACAGCCGAGGGTACAATGAGCAGTTCTTC
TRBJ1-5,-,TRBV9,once,CASPTGAGRFGNQPQHF,TGTGCCAGCCCGACTGGGGCAGGTCGCTTCGGCAATCAGCCCCAGCATTTT
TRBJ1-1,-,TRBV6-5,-,CASSYGPTLNTEAFF,TGTGCCAGCAGTTACGGTCCCACACTGAACACTGAAGCTTTCTTT
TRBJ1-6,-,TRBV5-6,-,CASSFRSSYNSPLHF,TGTGCCAGCAGCTTCCGTAGCTCCTATAATTCACCCCTCCACTTT